The 32 T cell receptor beta chains below come from one sample, sequenced in a study of T cell responses to AZD1222 COVID-19 vaccine. Sequencing was performed with immunoSEQ multiplex PCR; in TCRdb, only in-frame clones are kept and a portion is missing. The table lists over 100,000 clones, approximately 91% of them singletons. The material was peripheral blood, obtained on day 0 of AZD1222 vaccination. The source is an adult in good health.

J is TRBJ2-2 and V is TRBV29-1; 9 nucleotides agree with TRBD1. Germline V CDR1 and CDR2: SQVTM, ANQGSEA. The CDR3 extends over 14 amino acids. V lost 6 bases, J lost 4 bases, and 6 bases stayed unmatched. CDR3 region: CSVPGQGTTGELFF. CDR3 in DNA: TGCAGCGTCCCGGGACAGGGTACCACCGGGGAGCTGTTTTTT.

V usage is TRBV19 and J usage is TRBJ1-1; 9 positions match TRBD1. The V and J ends lost 10 bases and 5 bases, in that order; junction bases with no gene match: 14. The CDR3 length is 15 residues. Per the germline V gene, CDR1 is LNHDA and CDR2 is SQIVND (reference sequence). The CDR3 region is CAIPRSGTGRTEAFF. As DNA, the CDR3 is TGTGCCATTCCTCGTTCCGGGACAGGGCGAACTGAAGCTTTCTTT. The full variable domain, completed using reference TRBV19 and TRBJ1-1, is DGGITQSPKYLFRKEGQNVTLSCEQNLNHDAMYWYRQDPGQGLRLIYYSQIVNDFQKGDIAEGYSVSREKKESFPLTVTSAQKNPTAFYLCAIPRSGTGRTEAFFGQGTRLTVV.

The rearrangement uses TRBV7-9 and TRBJ2-3, with 8 bases matching TRBD2. Looked up from germline, CDR1 is SEHNR and CDR2 is FQNEAQ (reference sequence). The CDR3 covers 15 residues. V shed 7 bases and J 4 bases; nucleotides not matched to a gene: 10. CDR3 amino acids: CASIPSGLAPDTQYF. In DNA form, the CDR3 reads TGTGCCAGCATCCCTTCCGGACTAGCCCCAGATACGCAGTATTTT.

The sample holds one count of this clone. This chain connects TRBV28 to TRBJ1-1; TRBD1 might be the D (5 bases). Germline CDR1 is MDHEN and CDR2 is SYDVKM. Trimming cost V 6 bases and J 0 bases, with 14 bases left between them. This CDR3 spans 15 amino acids. As DNA, the CDR3 is TGTGCCAGCAGCCCGGGCGGGGGGATGAACACTGAAGCTTTCTTT. This codes for CASSPGGGMNTEAFF.

The gene calls are TRBV2 and TRBJ1-1, with a weak D call TRBD1 (5 bases). V was clipped by 6 bases and J by 8 bases, with 16 bases between them. The germline CDR1 and CDR2 sequences are SNHLY and FYNNEI. The CDR3 loop spans 13 amino acids. The CDR3 region is CASSSINRIEAFF. CDR3 nucleotides: TGTGCCAGCAGCTCAATTAACAGGATAGAAGCTTTCTTT.

This rearrangement joins TRBV29-1 to TRBJ1-1, with D perhaps matching TRBD1 (5 bases). V lost 6 bases and J lost 0, with 14 bases in between. CDR1 and CDR2 (germline): SQVTM, ANQGSEA. The CDR3 has 14 amino acids. This CDR3 reads CSVAPGLMNTEAFF. The CDR3 DNA reads as TGCAGCGTGGCGCCGGGACTAATGAACACTGAAGCTTTCTTT.

This rearrangement joins TRBV5-1 to TRBJ1-5; D gene ambiguous. CDR3 length: 15 residues. Germline V gene sequence: CDR1 SGHRS, CDR2 YFSETQ. The V end lost 1 base, the J end lost 3 bases, and 11 bases lay between the germline ends. Here the CDR3 reads CASSLFGEDNQPQHF. CDR3 nucleotides: TGCGCCAGCAGCTTGTTCGGAGAGGACAATCAGCCCCAGCATTTT. Together with reference TRBV5-1 and TRBJ1-5, the CDR3 gives the full variable domain: KAGVTQTPRYLIKTRGQQVTLSCSPISGHRSVSWYQQTPGQGLQFLFEYFSETQRNKGNFPGRFSGRQFSNSRSEMNVSTLELGDSALYLCASSLFGEDNQPQHFGDGTRLSIL.

The V and J genes are TRBV10-1 and TRBJ2-2; 9 positions agree with TRBD2. The CDR3 length is 16 residues. CDR1 is WNHNN and CDR2 is SYGVQD in the germline V gene (reference sequence). V shed 5 bases, J shed 5 bases, and the junction held 9 bases outside the gene matches. The CDR3 nucleotides read TGCGCCAGCAGTTCGAGACTAGCGGTGGGGACCGGGGAGCTGTTTTTT. Translated: CASSSRLAVGTGELFF.

This clone was observed once. The chain links TRBV12-3 or TRBV12-4 to TRBJ1-6, with D tentatively TRBD1 (5 bases). V was clipped by 5 bases and J by 8 bases, with 10 bases between them. This CDR3 comprises 13 residues. The DNA of the CDR3 is TGTGCCAGCAGTCCGCAGGGACATTCACCCCTCCACTTT. Translated: CASSPQGHSPLHF.

V and J are TRBV1 and TRBJ2-3; the tabulated D call, TRBD2, remains unverified against the DNA. TRBV1 is a known pseudogene. There are 13 residues in the CDR3. The CDR3 bases are TGCACCAGCAGCCAGGAGGGGCCAGATACGCAGTATTTT. Protein product: CTSSQEGPDTQYF.

The chain is built from TRBV29-1 and TRBJ1-4, with no clear D. Trimming left V 4 bases short and J 6 bases short, with 9 bases between. The CDR3 extends over 12 amino acids. Germline CDR1 reads SQVTM; CDR2 reads ANQGSEA. CDR3 bases: TGCAGCGTTGCTGACGGAGATGAAAAACTGTTTTTT. Translated, it gives CSVADGDEKLFF.

J is TRBJ2-3 and V is TRBV30, with D perhaps matching TRBD2 (5 bases). CDR3 length equals 13 residues. The ends were cut back, 2 bases at V and 2 bases at J, with 8 bases in the middle. Germline loops: CDR1 GTSNPN, CDR2 SVGIG (reference sequence). The CDR3 bases are TGTGCCTGGAGTACCGGGGTCACAGATACGCAGTATTTT. Protein product: CAWSTGVTDTQYF.

CDR3 loop: CASSETAQGSMGYTF. The CDR3 nucleotides read TGTGCCAGCAGTGAGACAGCCCAAGGATCTATGGGCTACACCTTC. The J gene is TRBJ1-2, the V gene TRBV6-1; D possibly corresponds to TRBD1 (5 bases). In germline, CDR1 is MNHNS, CDR2 SASEGT. Trimming took 3 bases from V and 8 from J, leaving 19 bases between them. The CDR3 spans 15 residues.

The rearrangement uses TRBV15 and TRBJ2-2; the match to TRBD2 covers 7 bases. This CDR3 contains 16 residues. With 1 base clipped from V and 1 base from J, the junction kept 3 bases outside the gene matches. Germline V lookup: CDR1 LNHNV, CDR2 YYDKDF (reference sequence). CDR3 protein: CATSRGLAENTGELFF. The CDR3 nucleotides are TGTGCCACCAGCAGAGGTCTAGCGGAGAACACCGGGGAGCTGTTTTTT.

The chain uses TRBV30 and TRBJ2-5, with TRBD1 matching over 8 bases. The CDR3 is 13 amino acids. CDR1 is GTSNPN, CDR2 SVGIG, per germline (reference sequence). V lost 2 bases and J lost 4; bases outside the gene matches: 3. The CDR3 reads CAWSYGTGETQYF. CDR3 coding DNA: TGTGCCTGGAGTTACGGGACAGGAGAGACCCAGTACTTC. Using reference TRBV30 and TRBJ2-5 for the parts outside the CDR3, the full variable domain is SQTIHQWPATLVQPVGSPLSLECTVEGTSNPNLYWYRQAAGRGLQLLFYSVGIGQISSEVPQNLSASRPQDRQFILSSKKLLLSDSGFYLCAWSYGTGETQYFGPGTRLLVL.

The chain carries TRBV7-8 and TRBJ2-3; D is unclear. The germline gives CDR1 SGHVS, CDR2 FQNEAQ. Trimming removed 2 bases at V and 1 base at J, with 7 bases between. This CDR3 comprises 14 residues. This CDR3 reads CASSLISGTDTQYF. DNA for the CDR3: TGTGCCAGCAGCTTAATAAGCGGCACAGATACGCAGTATTTT.

The chain is built from TRBV7-2 and TRBJ2-2; D may be TRBD2 (6 bases). The CDR3 contains 15 residues. V lost 3 bases, J lost 4 bases, and 12 bases lay in between. Germline CDR1 is SGHTA and CDR2 is FQGNSA. Here the CDR3 reads CASSLTGETTGELFF. CDR3 nucleotides: TGTGCCAGCAGCTTGACGGGGGAGACCACCGGGGAGCTGTTTTTT.

The chain couples TRBV14 to TRBJ1-6; D gene unclear. The ends were cut back, 4 bases at V and 8 bases at J, with 12 bases in the middle. In germline, CDR1 is SGHDN, CDR2 FVKESK. CDR3 size: 14 residues. CDR3 sequence reads: CASSLDGSYSPLHF. The CDR3 region has the DNA TGTGCCAGCAGCCTGGATGGCAGCTATTCACCCCTCCACTTT.

This rearrangement joins TRBV3-1 (or the pseudogene TRBV3-2) to TRBJ2-7, with D possibly being TRBD2 (6 bases). CDR1 and CDR2 (germline): LGHDT, YNNKEL (reference sequence). V was shortened by 5 bases and J by 5 bases, with 22 bases between the two germline ends. The CDR3 extends over 16 amino acids. CDR3 sequence (DNA): TGTGCCAGCAGCTCGCCGACGGATTCTACGGGAGACGAGCAGTACTTC. It is translated as CASSSPTDSTGDEQYF.

J is TRBJ2-1 and V is TRBV4-2; D perhaps matches TRBD2 (5 bases). Germline CDR1 is LGHNA and CDR2 is YNFKEQ. Trimming stripped 1 base from V and 2 bases from J, with 6 bases between. The length of the CDR3 is 14 residues. CDR3 in amino acids: CASSQGGPYNEQFF. The CDR3 region has the DNA TGTGCCAGCAGCCAAGGAGGGCCCTACAATGAGCAGTTCTTC.

The CDR3 spells CASSRGGSAKGSTEAFF. CDR3 DNA sequence: TGTGCCAGCAGCCGGGGTGGCAGTGCAAAAGGTAGCACTGAAGCTTTCTTT. The chain recombines TRBV5-4 with TRBJ1-1; D gene unclear. The V end was cut by 4 bases, the J end by 4 bases, with 23 bases between. Germline V gives CDR1 SGHNT, CDR2 YYREEE (reference sequence). This CDR3 has 17 residues.

This clone was recorded once. This chain uses TRBV10-2 with TRBJ1-5, with a possible D match to TRBD1 (5 bases). V was pared by 8 bases and J by 0 bases, with 29 bases between. The germline CDR1 and CDR2 sequences are WSHSY and SAAADI. The CDR3 consists of 20 residues. The CDR3 DNA follows: TGCGCCAGCTGCGACTTGAGCGGGGGACGCTCCGATTATAGCAATCAGCCCCAGCATTTT. This translates into CASCDLSGGRSDYSNQPQHF.

The CDR3 nucleotides read TGTGCCAGCAGCTTGAAGGGTGGCTATGGCTACACCTTC. The encoded protein is CASSLKGGYGYTF. The genes are TRBV7-2 and TRBJ1-2; no firm D call. The ends were cut back, 3 bases at V and 4 bases at J, with 9 bases in the middle. CDR3 size: 13 residues. Germline-derived CDR1 and CDR2 are SGHTA and FQGNSA. Full variable domain (outside the CDR3, taken from reference TRBV7-2 and TRBJ1-2): GAGVSQSPSNKVTEKGKDVELRCDPISGHTALYWYRQSLGQGLEFLIYFQGNSAPDKSGLPSDRFSAERTGGSVSTLTIQRTQQEDSAVYLCASSLKGGYGYTFGSGTRLTVV.

V is TRBV7-6 and J is TRBJ1-2; weak D call: TRBD1 (5 bases). CDR3 size: 16 residues. Germline CDR1 reads SGHVS; CDR2 reads FNYEAQ. V lost 0 bases to trimming and J lost 8 bases, with 19 bases between them. The CDR3 loop is CASSLAPVQPQGGYTF. The CDR3 nucleotides read TGTGCCAGCAGCTTAGCGCCCGTCCAACCCCAGGGAGGCTACACCTTC.

The chain combines TRBV19 with TRBJ2-7; D unresolved. V lost 3 bases and J 4 bases, leaving 16 bases between the germline ends. CDR1 LNHDA and CDR2 SQIVND come from the germline V gene (reference sequence). The CDR3 runs to 15 residues. The DNA for the CDR3 is TGTGCCAGTAGTATCGGGCAGGCGGTTGGATACGAGCAGTACTTC. Protein sequence: CASSIGQAVGYEQYF.

This chain joins TRBV3-1 (or the pseudogene TRBV3-2) and TRBJ2-1, with TRBD2 matching 7 bases. Germline assignment: CDR1 LGHDT and CDR2 YNNKEL (reference sequence). The CDR3 has 17 amino acids. The junction had 6 bases not matched to a gene; V was cut back by 0 bases and J by 1 base. CDR3 bases: TGTGCCAGCAGCCAAGAAGGACTAGGACGGTCCTACAATGAGCAGTTCTTC. This codes for CASSQEGLGRSYNEQFF.

The chain is built from TRBV3-1 (or the pseudogene TRBV3-2) and TRBJ1-2, with D tentatively TRBD1 (5 bases). The V and J ends lost 0 bases and 4 bases respectively, with 15 bases between them. Germline CDR1 reads LGHDT; CDR2 reads YNNKEL (reference sequence). This CDR3 is built from 16 residues. CDR3 sequence (DNA): TGTGCCAGCAGCCAAGATGGGCCCCACAGGCTCTATGGCTACACCTTC. Translation: CASSQDGPHRLYGYTF.

This clone was counted a single time. CDR3: CASSHPQGEYEDEKLFF. The CDR3 region has the DNA TGTGCCAGCAGCCACCCTCAGGGGGAGTATGAGGATGAAAAACTGTTTTTT. The chain recombines TRBV4-2 with TRBJ1-4; TRBD1 agrees at 7 bases. This CDR3 region has 17 residues. Germline V CDR1 and CDR2: LGHNA, YNFKEQ. V shed 3 bases, J shed 6 bases, and the junction held 13 bases outside the gene matches.

The chain is built from TRBV30 and TRBJ2-3; 8 bases map to TRBD2. This CDR3 has 14 residues. The V gene end was trimmed by 5 bases and the J gene end by 2 bases; junction bases not matched to a gene: 6. Germline values: CDR1 GTSNPN, CDR2 SVGIG (reference sequence). In DNA, the CDR3 is TGTGCCTGGGGGGGTAGCGGGGTCACAGATACGCAGTATTTT. This sequence encodes CAWGGSGVTDTQYF.

In nucleotides, the CDR3 is TGTGCCAGCAGCCAAGTACGACTGGGAGGCACTGAAGCTTTCTTT. Protein sequence: CASSQVRLGGTEAFF. The V gene is TRBV4-2, the J gene TRBJ1-1, with D unclear. The CDR3 runs 15 residues. The germline gives CDR1 LGHNA, CDR2 YNFKEQ. Trimming removed 1 base at V and 4 bases at J, with 13 bases between.

The chain joins TRBV30 to TRBJ1-2; the D gene is possibly TRBD1 (6 bases). In germline, CDR1 is GTSNPN, CDR2 SVGIG (reference sequence). This CDR3 comprises 15 residues. V was shortened by 0 bases and J by 2 bases, with 13 bases between the two germline ends. The CDR3 reads CAWSVGGALNYGYTF. The CDR3 bases are TGTGCCTGGAGTGTGGGGGGCGCTTTAAACTATGGCTACACCTTC.

V gene TRBV19 combines with J gene TRBJ1-2; TRBD1 agrees at 7 bases. This CDR3 region has 13 residues. After removal of 6 bases from V and 6 bases from J, the junction contained 7 bases not matched to a gene. Germline CDR1 reads LNHDA; CDR2 reads SQIVND (reference sequence). CDR3 DNA sequence: TGTGCCAGTAGACGACAGGGAGGGGATGGCTACACCTTC. It yields the protein CASRRQGGDGYTF.